The next 3 T cell receptor beta chains were all read from a single sample in a study of monozygotic twins with inflammatory bowel disease. TCRdb reprocessed the 5' RACE reads and stores each CDR3 protein as one record, lacking DNA. This sample's table has 110,000 to 150,000 distinct CDR3 sequences. The sequenced sample consisted of blood. These receptors all come from a human donor with ulcerative colitis or Crohn's disease, or a healthy co-twin of an affected twin (not recorded which).

The V and J genes are TRBV5-4 and TRBJ2-7; the TCRdb call, TRBD1, lacks DNA for checking. This CDR3 is built from 13 residues. Germline V gene lookup returns CDR1 SGHNT and CDR2 YYREEE (reference sequence). This chain's CDR3 is CASSFTPTYEQYF.

V usage is TRBV20-1 and J usage is TRBJ2-1; no DNA is available, so the TRBD2 call from TCRdb remains unchecked. CDR3 length: 17 amino acids. Germline CDR1 DFQATT, CDR2 SNEGSKA (reference sequence). The CDR3 spells CSARSGLAGTSYNEQFF.

The gene calls are TRBV28 and TRBJ1-1; TCRdb lists TRBD1, though no DNA is available to test this call. Germline CDR1 reads MDHEN; CDR2 reads SYDVKM. The CDR3 covers 15 residues. The CDR3: CASSFSGTGGSEAFF.